These 17 T cell receptor beta chains were sequenced from one sample in a study of blood T cell repertoires in COVID-19. The assay was immunoSEQ multiplex PCR, and TCRdb's table has in-frame clones only and misses some. The profile shows approximately 450,000 clones, roughly 91% of them singletons. The sequencing input was peripheral blood. These receptor sequences come from a woman aged 30 to 39 with acute or convalescent COVID-19.

The chain employs TRBV6-5 and TRBJ2-7, with 7 bases fitting TRBD1. The CDR3 is 14 residues long. Germline CDR1 MNHEY, CDR2 SVGAGI. Trimming cost V 6 bases and J 6 bases; bases outside gene matches: 11. CDR3 in amino acids: CASRPDRALGEQYF. The CDR3 DNA reads as TGTGCCAGCAGGCCCGACAGGGCTTTGGGCGAGCAGTACTTC.

This sequence joins TRBV25-1 and TRBJ1-6; D is possibly TRBD1 (6 bases). The CDR3 spans 14 residues. CDR1 is MGHDK and CDR2 is SYGVNS in the germline V gene. The germline V and J ends were trimmed by 9 bases and 8 bases, with 17 bases remaining between them. CDR3 in amino acids: CASAAGAGYSPLHF. The CDR3 nucleotides are TGTGCCAGTGCTGCAGGGGCCGGGTATTCACCCCTCCACTTT.

To note about this clone: The same CDR3 is also encoded by other DNA sequences in this sample. This sequence joins TRBV20-1 and TRBJ2-7; weak D call: TRBD1 (6 bases). Trimming took off 3 bases at V and 3 bases at J, with 6 bases between the two ends. CDR3 length equals 11 residues. Germline V CDR1 and CDR2: DFQATT, SNEGSKA (reference sequence). For the CDR3, the DNA is TGCAGTGCTAGGGACAGCTACGAGCAGTACTTC. Protein sequence: CSARDSYEQYF.

V is TRBV27 and J is TRBJ2-1; 7 bases are a match to TRBD1. This CDR3 has 17 residues. Germline V gene data show CDR1 as MNHEY and CDR2 as SMNVEV (reference sequence). Trimming removed 1 base from V and 0 bases from J; junction bases left unmatched: 6. CDR3 residues: CASSLFGTESSYNEQFF. CDR3 nucleotides: TGTGCCAGCAGTTTATTCGGGACAGAGAGCTCCTACAATGAGCAGTTCTTC.

This chain links TRBV6-5 with TRBJ2-3; tentative D call: TRBD2 (6 bases). Germline V CDR1 and CDR2: MNHEY, SVGAGI. V lost 2 bases and J lost 3, with 9 bases in between. CDR3 length: 14 amino acids. DNA of the CDR3: TGTGCCAGCAGTTACGCGGGAAAGACAGATACGCAGTATTTT. This translates into CASSYAGKTDTQYF.

This clone was recorded once. This chain uses TRBV5-1 with TRBJ1-5; 10 bases fit TRBD1. This CDR3 comprises 16 residues. Germline V gene data show CDR1 as SGHRS and CDR2 as YFSETQ. After removal of 3 bases from V and 0 bases from J, the junction contained 3 bases not matched to a gene. CDR3 nucleotide sequence: TGCGCCAGCAGCTCCGGGACAGGGGATAGCAATCAGCCCCAGCATTTT. Encoded protein: CASSSGTGDSNQPQHF.

V usage is TRBV5-1 and J usage is TRBJ2-1, with 10 positions matching TRBD2. CDR1 SGHRS and CDR2 YFSETQ come from the germline V gene. The junction had 14 bases not matched to a gene; V was cut back by 1 base and J by 7 bases. This CDR3 has 18 amino acids. For the CDR3, the DNA is TGCGCCAGCAGCTTGTTTGGACAAGCGGGGGGGCCAGGGAATGAGCAGTTCTTC. Residues: CASSLFGQAGGPGNEQFF.

This clone showed up just once. The V gene is TRBV3-1 (or the pseudogene TRBV3-2), the J gene TRBJ1-6; tentatively, D is TRBD1 (6 bases). The V end lost 1 base, the J end lost 7 bases, and 14 bases lay between the germline ends. The CDR3 is 16 residues long. The V gene's germline CDR1 is LGHDT and CDR2 YNNKEL (reference sequence). In DNA, the CDR3 is TGTGCCAGCAGCCAAGGTTTGTGGCAGGGGAATTCACCCCTCCACTTT. It encodes CASSQGLWQGNSPLHF.

J is TRBJ1-1 and V is TRBV6-9, with unresolved D. The germline gives CDR1 MNHGY, CDR2 SVAAGI. V lost 7 bases and J lost 5, with 14 bases in between. This CDR3 is built from 13 residues. The CDR3 DNA is TGTGCCAGCACCGAGGGTTCCTTAACTGAAGCTTTCTTT. Translating it yields CASTEGSLTEAFF.

V usage is TRBV14 and J usage is TRBJ1-6; 7 nucleotides match TRBD1. The germline V gene has CDR1 SGHDN and CDR2 FVKESK. The trim removed 2 bases at V and 9 bases at J, leaving 7 bases unmatched. The CDR3 runs 15 residues. The CDR3 loop reads CASSQISGGLSPLHF. CDR3 coding DNA: TGTGCCAGCAGCCAAATCTCAGGGGGACTTTCACCCCTCCACTTT.

Worth noting for this clone: Other DNA sequences of this sample code for an identical CDR3. J is TRBJ2-5 and V is TRBV19; 7 positions agree with TRBD1. Germline V lookup: CDR1 LNHDA, CDR2 SQIVND (reference sequence). The ends lost 4 bases at V and 1 base at J; junction bases unmatched: 0. There are 13 residues in the CDR3. The CDR3 is CASSRDSQETQYF. CDR3 in DNA: TGTGCCAGTAGTAGGGACAGCCAAGAGACCCAGTACTTC.

This chain connects TRBV5-1 to TRBJ2-2; D might be TRBD1 (5 bases). V was cut by 0 bases and J by 4 bases, with 10 bases left in between. The CDR3 covers 15 residues. Germline V gene data show CDR1 as SGHRS and CDR2 as YFSETQ. The CDR3: CASSLVIRGTGELFF. For the CDR3, the DNA is TGCGCCAGCAGCTTGGTAATAAGGGGCACCGGGGAGCTGTTTTTT.

The chain recombines TRBV27 with TRBJ1-2, with a tentative D call TRBD1 (5 bases). Germline CDR1 and CDR2: MNHEY and SMNVEV (reference sequence). The length of the CDR3 is 13 residues. V was shortened by 5 bases and J by 8 bases, with 15 bases between the two germline ends. CDR3 DNA sequence: TGTGCCAGCAGTCCGGAGGGGACCTGGGGCTACACCTTC. It encodes CASSPEGTWGYTF.

The rearrangement joins TRBV5-4 to TRBJ1-2; 9 bases align to TRBD1. The V and J ends lost 5 bases and 4 bases, in that order; junction bases with no gene match: 3. This CDR3 has 13 amino acids. The germline gives CDR1 SGHNT, CDR2 YYREEE (reference sequence). The CDR3 DNA reads TGTGCCAGCAGTCAGGACAGGGGCTATGGCTACACCTTC. As protein: CASSQDRGYGYTF.

This sequence joins TRBV5-6 and TRBJ1-1; 9 nucleotides match TRBD1. The CDR3 spans 13 residues. Germline CDR1 and CDR2: SGHDT and YYEEEE. Germline trimming cut 4 bases from V and 5 bases from J; bases unmatched to any gene: 3. This CDR3 is CASSPGQGTEAFF. CDR3 in DNA: TGTGCCAGCAGCCCTGGACAGGGGACTGAAGCTTTCTTT. Combining the CDR3 with reference TRBV5-6 and TRBJ1-1 gives the whole variable domain DAGVTQSPTHLIKTRGQQVTLRCSPKSGHDTVSWYQQALGQGPQFIFQYYEEEERQRGNFPDRFSGHQFPNYSSELNVNALLLGDSALYLCASSPGQGTEAFFGQGTRLTVV.

The chain joins TRBV5-1 to TRBJ2-7, with D possibly being TRBD2 (6 bases). The germline CDR1 and CDR2 sequences are SGHRS and YFSETQ. CDR3 length equals 15 residues. V was shortened by 4 bases and J by 0 bases, with 14 bases between the two germline ends. The CDR3 loop reads CASSAGPLSSYEQYF. DNA of the CDR3: TGCGCCAGCAGCGCGGGACCGCTGAGCTCCTACGAGCAGTACTTC.

V and J are TRBV29-1 and TRBJ1-1; no clear D gene. Trimming pared 7 bases from V and 1 base from J, leaving 7 bases between. Germline loops: CDR1 SQVTM, CDR2 ANQGSEA. CDR3 length: 11 amino acids. The CDR3 DNA follows: TGCAGCGCTAGAGGGAACACTGAAGCTTTCTTT. Amino acid sequence: CSARGNTEAFF.